This TCR beta chain originates from a study of cytomegalovirus exposure and HLA in healthy donors. Study conclusions and caveats: Solely CMV serostatus was available to characterize immune exposure. In a later analysis, HLA-associated beta chains showed higher expansion and lower generation probabilities than comparable chains. A later analysis reportedly found that, within productive TCRs, an Asian-associated ancestry cluster had fewer N-insertions than the mean observed across the 666 donors.

Donors sampled were nominally healthy, though unrecorded immune exposures were likely. After removal of 7 bases from V and 0 bases from J, the junction contained 14 bases not matched to a gene. Per germline, CDR1 SGHRS and CDR2 YFSETQ. The CDR3 is 18 residues long. On this clone itself: Its cognate antigen is unknown.

The PCR employed 60 Vbeta primers together with 13 Jbeta primers. Sequencing used immunoSEQ multiplex PCR; TCRdb keeps in-frame clones, though not all of them. The profile shows roughly 180,000 clones, around 80% of them singletons. V usage is TRBV5-1 and J usage is TRBJ2-7; the match to TRBD2 covers 12 bases. The sequence was collected from a man aged 25 to 40 in good health and CMV-seropositive. The sequenced sample was PBMCs. The CDR3 loop reads CASGGWTSGVLSSYEQYF. The CDR3 bases are TGCGCCAGCGGGGGCTGGACTAGCGGGGTGCTCAGCTCCTACGAGCAGTACTTC.